This TCR beta chain was identified in a study of post-analysis software for immune sequencing data. The table lists this clonotype with a few counts. What it binds is not known. cDNA libraries of TCR beta carried unique molecular identifiers. Input of roughly 0.9 to 11 million T cells yielded some 500,000 cDNA molecules. From the PCR reads, TCRdb called clonotypes with MiXCR, one entry per CDR3 protein. Of hundreds of thousands of distinct CDR3 sequences listed, 53% are singletons. Study-wide findings and caveats: The study found TRBV5-6, TRBV5-1 and TRBV20-1 among five TRBV segments more frequent in patients than controls. There was significantly lower normalized Chao1 diversity in multiple sclerosis patients than in controls.

Germline V lookup: CDR1 MNHEY, CDR2 SMNVEV (reference sequence). The CDR3 spans 14 residues. The specimen sequenced was blood. This TCR came from a girl between 10 and 17 years old with multiple sclerosis. The chain joins TRBV27 to TRBJ2-7; D may be TRBD1 or TRBD2 (6 bases each). Judging by the DNA end, TRBJ2-5 fits better; the J call may be wrong. This CDR3 is CASNLYSGAETQYF. The CDR3 coding sequence is TGTGCCAGCAACCTTTATTCGGGGGCCGAGACCCAGTACTTC.